This T cell receptor beta chain was retrieved from a study of blood T cell repertoires in COVID-19 (dated by TCRdb to 2018 to 2020). A note on the overall study: Collaborator samples came from the United States, Italy and Spain and covered acute and convalescent phases of COVID-19. The dataset comprised deeply sampled blood TCRbeta repertoires from subjects exposed to, actively infected with, or recovered from COVID-19. Samples came from the ongoing ImmuneRACE study (first 160 participants) plus 1,254 subjects from 6 global collaborators. The prospective study material was composed of cDNA or gDNA derived from T cells, B-cell-depleted T cells, or PBMCs. HLA class I and class II types, where available, came from metadata supplied by the sample provider rather than from assay-based typing. Nearly every sample came with metadata listing a de-identified subject ID, COVID-19 status, age in years and sex. The repertoires were released in a freely available public database meant as a resource for research on the immune response to SARS-CoV-2.

TCRbeta CDR3 regions were amplified from genomic DNA by means of the immunoSEQ Assay, a bias-controlled multiplex PCR. As for how the authors treated the data: Nucleated cell counts per sample were estimated from amplification of reference gene primers within the assay. To quantify the absolute abundance of each unique TCRbeta CDR3 rearrangement, sequence reads were collapsed and filtered. For each sample, productive Simpson clonality was calculated by taking the square root of Simpson's diversity index across productive rearrangements. TCRdb holds this immuneACCESS table with in-frame rearrangements only. Some clones are missing; in checked studies, unresolved V genes explain under half, and the rest has no known cause. V and J calls and clone size follow that table, whereas D and trimming were derived from the DNA. Within this sample are fewer than 250,000 clones, with around nine tenths of them counted one time only. Less than 0.75% of the sample belongs to the ten largest clones.

The paper's findings and limits, for the study overall: The amount of clinical and demographic metadata varied by source and participant and was provided uncurated.

Its CDR3 holds 16 amino acids, cysteine through phenylalanine. Of all the DNA, just the CDR3 is kept, 48 bases in frame from base 1. Here V drops 2 bases and J drops 6 bases, and the junction holds 4 bases not matched to any gene. CDR1 MNHEY and CDR2 SVGEGT are derived from the germline V gene. On this clone: Its antigen is still unknown. No per-base quality is available; no much larger clone lies one base away.

Collaborating institutions collected whole blood in K2EDTA tubes following their own protocols. For TCRbeta analysis, collaborators shipped samples in one of three forms: frozen whole blood, isolated PBMCs, or DNA extracted from either of those sample types. The specimen sequenced was peripheral blood. This clonotype was obtained from a man aged 40-49 years with acute or convalescent COVID-19. The sequence joins TRBV6-2 or TRBV6-3 to TRBJ2-7; 16 junctional bases match TRBD2. Read as DNA, the sequence is TGTGCCAGCAGTTACCAGGGACTAGCGGGGGGGCGCGAGCAGTACTTC. The encoded protein is CASSYQGLAGGREQYF.